Each of the 13 T cell receptor beta chains below was sequenced from the same sample in a study of control samples from healthy donors and cancer patients. Data came from immunoSEQ multiplex PCR; TCRdb stores just in-frame clones and leaves some out. The table records about 130,000 clones, roughly 87% of them present only once. Source material: blood. All receptors come from a young man in good health.

This rearrangement joins TRBV7-8 to TRBJ1-4; 7 nucleotides align to TRBD1. Germline lookup yields CDR1 SGHVS and CDR2 FQNEAQ. V was pared by 6 bases and J by 8 bases, with 12 bases of the junction left unmatched. This CDR3 has 15 amino acids. The CDR3 nucleotides are TGTGCCAGCAGTCAAAAGAAGGGGGCAGGGGAAAAACTGTTTTTT. This gives the protein CASSQKKGAGEKLFF.

The chain joins TRBV7-8 to TRBJ2-5; 7 nucleotides match TRBD1. Per the germline V gene, CDR1 is SGHVS and CDR2 is FQNEAQ. Trimming took 8 bases from V and 2 from J; bases not matched to a gene: 8. The CDR3 spans 14 residues. In nucleotides, the CDR3 is TGTGCCAGCGGGCCTGACAGGGATCAAGAGACCCAGTACTTC. Translated: CASGPDRDQETQYF.

The rearrangement joins TRBV27 to TRBJ1-3, with D unresolved. The germline gives CDR1 MNHEY, CDR2 SMNVEV (reference sequence). With 5 bases removed from V and 0 bases from J, the gap between germline ends came to 17 bases. The CDR3 length is 17 residues. The CDR3 nucleotides are TGTGCCAGCAGTCCTCGGAGTGCCCTCCTCTCTGGAAACACCATATATTTT. Amino acid sequence: CASSPRSALLSGNTIYF.

The V call is TRBV19, the J call TRBJ2-7; 7 nucleotides match TRBD1. The CDR3 is 14 amino acids. CDR1 is LNHDA, CDR2 SQIVND, per germline (reference sequence). The trim removed 5 bases at V and 0 bases at J, leaving 4 bases unmatched. For the CDR3, the DNA is TGTGCCAGTAGTCGGGACAGATCCTCCTACGAGCAGTACTTC. The encoded protein is CASSRDRSSYEQYF.

This chain links TRBV25-1 with TRBJ2-5; 11 positions match TRBD2. The germline CDR1 and CDR2 sequences are MGHDK and SYGVNS. The length of the CDR3 is 17 residues. V was pared by 1 base and J by 4 bases, with 8 bases of the junction left unmatched. In DNA, the CDR3 is TGTGCCAGCAGTGAATCCGCCCTAGCGGGGGGAGGAGAGACCCAGTACTTC. Protein: CASSESALAGGGETQYF. Supplemented by reference TRBV25-1 and TRBJ2-5, the full variable domain reads EADIYQTPRYLVIGTGKKITLECSQTMGHDKMYWYQQDPGMELHLIHYSYGVNSTEKGDLSSESTVSRIRTEHFPLTLESARPSHTSQYLCASSESALAGGGETQYFGPGTRLLVL.

The chain couples TRBV7-3 to TRBJ2-2; 7 positions agree with TRBD1. Germline CDR1 is SGHTA and CDR2 is FQGTGA. There are 14 residues in the CDR3. With V trimmed by 5 bases and J by 7 bases, 7 bases remained unmatched. CDR3 in DNA: TGTGCCAGCAGCCCCGGACAGGCACGCGGGGAGCTGTTTTTT. It is translated as CASSPGQARGELFF.

In its sample, this clone was seen a few times. Other DNA variants within this sample encode the same CDR3. This chain uses TRBV7-3 with TRBJ1-1; D is possibly TRBD1 (5 bases). This CDR3 spans 13 amino acids. Germline-derived CDR1 and CDR2 are SGHTA and FQGTGA. V was pared by 5 bases and J by 1 base, with 8 bases between. The CDR3 spells CASSLQENTEAFF. CDR3 DNA sequence: TGTGCCAGCAGCCTACAGGAGAACACTGAAGCTTTCTTT.

This clone was counted at least ten times. The rearrangement links TRBV24-1 to TRBJ2-1, with 8 bases aligning to TRBD1. The CDR3 covers 15 residues. Trimming at V came to 3 bases and at J to 5 bases, leaving 5 bases not matched to a gene. Germline-derived CDR1 and CDR2 are KGHDR and SFDVKD. DNA for the CDR3: TGTGCCACCAGTGATAACGGACAGGGCAACAATGAGCAGTTCTTC. This codes for CATSDNGQGNNEQFF.

V and J are TRBV2 and TRBJ2-3; TRBD2 agrees at 10 bases. Germline assignment: CDR1 SNHLY and CDR2 FYNNEI. V was pared by 6 bases and J by 2 bases, with 2 bases of the junction left unmatched. This CDR3 has 14 amino acids. CDR3 region: CASSGTSVTDTQYF. The CDR3 bases are TGTGCCAGCAGCGGGACTAGCGTCACAGATACGCAGTATTTT.

The genes are TRBV5-1 and TRBJ1-2; D is ambiguous. V was cut by 1 base and J by 8 bases, with 9 bases left in between. The CDR3 covers 12 residues. Germline V gene lookup returns CDR1 SGHRS and CDR2 YFSETQ. CDR3 DNA: TGCGCCAGCAGCTTGTATGGAAGGGGCTACACCTTC. Translated, it gives CASSLYGRGYTF.

V is TRBV19 and J is TRBJ1-3; TRBD1 is a possible D gene (6 bases). The germline V gene has CDR1 LNHDA and CDR2 SQIVND (reference sequence). The CDR3 runs to 15 residues. V dropped 3 bases and J dropped 4 bases, with 13 bases sitting between them. The CDR3 here is CASSMGQISGNTIYF. The DNA for the CDR3 is TGTGCCAGTAGTATGGGACAAATTTCGGGAAACACCATATATTTT.

The chain couples TRBV18 to TRBJ1-1; 7 bases align to TRBD1. V was pared by 3 bases and J by 7 bases, with 11 bases of the junction left unmatched. The CDR3 length is 15 residues. The germline V gene has CDR1 KGHSH and CDR2 LQKENI. The CDR3 coding sequence is TGTGCCAGCTCACCGACCTTGACAGGGACCGATGAAGCTTTCTTT. This codes for CASSPTLTGTDEAFF.

As regards this clone: Other DNA sequences in the sample encode the same CDR3. The chain couples TRBV6-5 to TRBJ1-1; 7 nucleotides line up with TRBD1. V shed 0 bases and J 3 bases; nucleotides not matched to a gene: 4. This CDR3 is built from 15 residues. Per the germline V gene, CDR1 is MNHEY and CDR2 is SVGAGI. CDR3 coding DNA: TGTGCCAGCAGTTACTCCCCAGGGGGGGACACTGAAGCTTTCTTT. Its protein product is CASSYSPGGDTEAFF.